This T cell receptor beta chain is drawn from a study of cytomegalovirus exposure and HLA in healthy donors. CDR1 is SGHTA and CDR2 is FQGNSA in the germline V gene. With 2 bases removed from V and 5 bases from J, the gap between germline ends came to 15 bases. CDR3 size: 16 residues. With 60 Vbeta and 13 Jbeta primers, the PCR was carried out. Profiling relied on immunoSEQ multiplex PCR, and the TCRdb table lists in-frame clones only, not all of them. The repertoire holds about 160,000 clones, with roughly 82% as singletons. Sequencing input: PBMCs. V usage is TRBV7-2 and J usage is TRBJ2-2; D perhaps matches TRBD1 (5 bases). The source of this sequence is a girl under 18 in good health and CMV-seropositive. The CDR3 here is CASSLFLGARTGELFF. CDR3 coding DNA: TGTGCCAGCAGCTTATTCTTAGGGGCGCGAACCGGGGAGCTGTTTTTT. The entire variable domain, with the rest obtained from reference TRBV7-2 and TRBJ2-2, is as follows: GAGVSQSPSNKVTEKGKDVELRCDPISGHTALYWYRQSLGQGLEFLIYFQGNSAPDKSGLPSDRFSAERTGGSVSTLTIQRTQQEDSAVYLCASSLFLGARTGELFFGEGSRLTVL.